This T cell receptor (beta chain) was identified in a study of blood T cell repertoires in COVID-19. Study in general: PBMCs, B-cell-depleted T cells, or T cells were the source of the cDNA or gDNA that made up the material.

Looked up from germline, CDR1 is SGHKS and CDR2 is YYEKEE (reference sequence). Trimming took 2 bases from V and 5 from J, leaving 17 bases between them. The CDR3 is made up of 15 amino acids. Study processing details: Using reference gene primer amplification, nucleated cell counts were estimated. Clones were read by immunoSEQ multiplex PCR, and TCRdb kept only the in-frame ones, dropping some. That table is the source of V, J and clone size, and D and trimming were worked out from the DNA. The data show about 300,000 clones, about 90% seen once. The chain recombines TRBV5-5 with TRBJ2-7; weak D call: TRBD2 (5 bases). Source material: peripheral blood. The source is a man in his late teens or twenties with active or convalescent COVID-19. The CDR3 DNA is TGTGCCAGCAGCTTAATTATAACTAGTCCCAACGAGCAGTACTTC. Amino acids: CASSLIITSPNEQYF.